These T cell receptor beta chains were read from a single sample in a study of T cells in Graves' hyperthyroidism and ophthalmopathy. TCRdb passed the multiplex PCR reads through MiXCR, listing each CDR3 protein once. This table has about 98,000 distinct CDR3 sequences, 35% to 45% appearing once. The material sequenced was peripheral blood or thyroid tissue (not recorded which). The receptor source for this set is a woman in her twenties or thirties with Graves' hyperthyroidism. Each CDR3 is given with its conserved first and last residue. Each record gives: V gene, J gene, clone size, D gene, CDR3 length, CDR3 DNA, CDR3 protein. The D gene is left open where the match is weak. Rows may omit the clone size; those that give it use once, few, many or a size class.

>TRBV2|TRBJ2-7|NA|NA|16
TGTGCCAGCAGCCCACAGGGGCTAGCGGGTCCCTACGAGCAGTACTTC
CASSPQGLAGPYEQYF
>TRBV7-9|TRBJ1-5|many|NA|14
TGTGCCAGCAGCCCAGGACCTGGAGGTCAGCCCCAGCATTTT
CASSPGPGGQPQHF
>TRBV6-6|TRBJ2-7|many|NA|13
TGTGCCAGCAGGCGTAGAACACAAGTGGAGCAGTACTTC
CASRRRTQVEQYF
>TRBV7-9|TRBJ1-1|many|NA|11
TGTGCCAGCAGCCCCAAGACTGAAGCTTTCTTT
CASSPKTEAFF
>TRBV20-1|TRBJ1-1|many|NA|13
TGCAGTGCTAGGGGTGGAGGGGAGACTGAAGCTTTCTTT
CSARGGGETEAFF
>TRBV7-9|TRBJ1-2|NA|NA|12
TGTGCCAGCAGCCGAGAGTGGGATGGCTACACCTTC
CASSREWDGYTF
>TRBV25-1|TRBJ1-1|many|NA|13
TGTGCCAGCAGTGAATGGGCAGGCACTGAAGCTTTCTTT
CASSEWAGTEAFF
>TRBV4-2|TRBJ2-2|many|TRBD2|17
TGTGCCAGCAGCCGGAACGGACTAGCGGGAGGTGTCGGGGAGCTGTTTTTT
CASSRNGLAGGVGELFF
>TRBV28|TRBJ1-3|NA|NA|17
TGTGCCAGCAGTTTACCTTATTTAGACAGGCGTGGAAACACCATATATTTT
CASSLPYLDRRGNTIYF
>TRBV28|TRBJ1-2|NA|NA|12
TGTGCCAGCCGGGGGGGGAACTATGGCTACACCTTC
CASRGGNYGYTF
>TRBV15|TRBJ1-2|NA|TRBD1|14
TGTGCCGTCCGGGACAGGGGGTCTAGCTATGGCTACACCTTC
CAVRDRGSSYGYTF
>TRBV7-9|TRBJ2-6|NA|NA|18
TGTGCCAGCAGCCCCCCAGACAGTTATCTTACTGGGGCCAACGTCCTGACTTTC
CASSPPDSYLTGANVLTF
>TRBV20-1|TRBJ2-5|NA|TRBD2|19
TGCAGTGCTAGAGATAAGGGACTAGCGGGAGCGGGCACCAAAGAGACCCAGTACTTC
CSARDKGLAGAGTKETQYF
>TRBV10-3|TRBJ1-1|many|TRBD1|14
TGTGCCATCAGGCCGACAGGGGGGGACACTGAAGCTTTCTTT
CAIRPTGGDTEAFF
>TRBV2|TRBJ2-2|NA|NA|19
TGTGCCAGCAGAAAAGAGGGACAGGGCCTAGCGGGACTCACCGGGGAGCTGTTTTTT
CASRKEGQGLAGLTGELFF
>TRBV5-1|TRBJ1-2|once|NA|14
TGCGCCAGCAGCTTGTCTTCTGGGGTCATTGGCTACACCTTC
CASSLSSGVIGYTF
>TRBV7-9|TRBJ1-2|NA|NA|15
TGTGCCAGCAGCTTAGCCGTGAGGGGCGCCTATGGCTACATCTTC
CASSLAVRGAYGYIF
>TRBV7-8|TRBJ2-5|NA|NA|14
TGTGCCAGCAGCTTAGAGGGCAGGGGAGAGACCCAGTACTTC
CASSLEGRGETQYF
>TRBV9|TRBJ2-2|few|NA|16
TGTGCCAGCAGCGCGCAGGGGATGAGGGACACCGGGGAGCTGTTTTTT
CASSAQGMRDTGELFF
>TRBV20-1|TRBJ2-3|many|TRBD2|14
TGCAGTGCTCCTGCTAGCGGAAGCACAGATACGCAGTATTTT
CSAPASGSTDTQYF
>TRBV6-5|TRBJ1-1|many|TRBD1|15
TGTGCCAGCAGTTACCGAAACAGGGGTGACACTGAAGCTTTCTTT
CASSYRNRGDTEAFF
>TRBV19|TRBJ2-2|NA|TRBD2|15
TGTGCCTCAGCAATTAGCGGGAGGGCCGCCGGGGAGCTGTTTTTT
CASAISGRAAGELFF
>TRBV2|TRBJ2-7|NA|NA|14
TGTGCCAGCAGTAAGCGGGTTGGGACCTACGAGCAGTACTTC
CASSKRVGTYEQYF
>TRBV6-5|TRBJ2-3|many|TRBD2|17
TGTGCCAGCAGTCTCGGAGGTCTTGGCGGGAGGACAGATACGCAGTATTTT
CASSLGGLGGRTDTQYF
>TRBV7-9|TRBJ2-2|many|NA|14
TGTGCCAGCAGCTTAGGAGGGGACACCGGGGAGCTGTTTTTT
CASSLGGDTGELFF
>TRBV7-2|TRBJ2-5|NA|TRBD2|15
TGTGCCAGCAGCTCAGAACTAGCGGGAGAGGAGACCCAGTACTTC
CASSSELAGEETQYF